The subject of this entry is one TCR beta chain. Its specificity is unknown. This specimen comes from a study of CD8 T cells in ankylosing spondylitis. Molecular-barcoded quantitative 5'-RACE produced these TCR beta libraries. TCRdb fed the 5' RACE reads into MiXCR, producing one record per CDR3 protein. The sample records some 450,000 distinct CDR3 sequences, roughly 17% being singletons. The length of the CDR3 is 14 residues. V was clipped by 5 bases and J by 0 bases, with 9 bases between them. Germline lookup yields CDR1 MDHEN and CDR2 SYDVKM. Study-level results: Seven to nine highly homologous variants made up a TCR beta motif, and this motif appeared characteristic of ankylosing spondylitis blood. Reported data indicate significant enrichment of disease-linked clones within matched ankylosing spondylitis synovial fluid. CD8+ cells made up the disease-linked clones, which were relatively rare in peripheral blood. Before this, some motif variants had been reported in reactive arthritis synovial fluid and blood.

This receptor was taken from a male donor with ankylosing spondylitis. J is TRBJ2-3 and V is TRBV28; perhaps TRBD2 as D (5 bases). The material sequenced was blood, either unsorted or a sorted T cell fraction (not recorded which). CDR3 amino acids: CASSTRTSTDTQYF. The CDR3, as DNA: TGTGCCAGCAGTACCCGGACTAGCACAGATACGCAGTATTTT.